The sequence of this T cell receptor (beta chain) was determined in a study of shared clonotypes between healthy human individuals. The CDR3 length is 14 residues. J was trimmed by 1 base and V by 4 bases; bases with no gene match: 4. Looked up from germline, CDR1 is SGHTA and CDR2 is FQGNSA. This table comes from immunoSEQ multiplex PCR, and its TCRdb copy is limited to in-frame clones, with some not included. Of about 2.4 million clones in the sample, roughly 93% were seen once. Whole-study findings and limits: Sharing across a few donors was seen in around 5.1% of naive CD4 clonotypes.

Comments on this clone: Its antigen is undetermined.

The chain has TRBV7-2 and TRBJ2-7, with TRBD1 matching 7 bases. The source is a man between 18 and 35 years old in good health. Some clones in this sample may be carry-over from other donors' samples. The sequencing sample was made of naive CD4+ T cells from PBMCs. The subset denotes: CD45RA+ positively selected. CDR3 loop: CASSSLDRSYEQYF. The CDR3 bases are TGTGCCAGCAGCTCCTTGGACAGGTCCTACGAGCAGTACTTC.